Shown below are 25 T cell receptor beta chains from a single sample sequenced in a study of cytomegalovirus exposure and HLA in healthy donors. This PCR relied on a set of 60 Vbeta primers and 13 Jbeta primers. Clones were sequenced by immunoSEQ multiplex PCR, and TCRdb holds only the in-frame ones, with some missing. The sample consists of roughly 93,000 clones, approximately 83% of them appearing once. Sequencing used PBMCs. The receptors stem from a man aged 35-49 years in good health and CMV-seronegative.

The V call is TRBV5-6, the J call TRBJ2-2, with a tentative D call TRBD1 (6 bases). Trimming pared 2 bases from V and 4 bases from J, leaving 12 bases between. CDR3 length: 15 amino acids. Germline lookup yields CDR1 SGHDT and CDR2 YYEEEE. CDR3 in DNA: TGTGCCAGCAGCTTTGGGACACCTTCCACCGGGGAGCTGTTTTTT. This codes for CASSFGTPSTGELFF.

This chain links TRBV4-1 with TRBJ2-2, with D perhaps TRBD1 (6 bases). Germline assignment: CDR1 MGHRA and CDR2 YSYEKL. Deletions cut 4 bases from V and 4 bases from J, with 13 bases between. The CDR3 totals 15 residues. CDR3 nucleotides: TGCGCCAGCAGCCTTTGGACAGTGGCCACCGGGGAGCTGTTTTTT. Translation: CASSLWTVATGELFF.

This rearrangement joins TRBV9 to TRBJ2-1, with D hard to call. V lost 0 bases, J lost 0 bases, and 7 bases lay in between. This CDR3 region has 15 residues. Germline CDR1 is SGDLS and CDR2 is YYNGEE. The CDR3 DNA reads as TGTGCCAGCAGCGTAGGCGCCCCCTCCTACAATGAGCAGTTCTTC. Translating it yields CASSVGAPSYNEQFF.

Here the CDR3 reads CASSPRGGSYGYTF. Written as DNA, the CDR3 is TGTGCCAGCAGCCCGAGAGGCGGCTCCTATGGCTACACCTTC. The chain links TRBV7-9 to TRBJ1-2; D uncertain. V lost 5 bases and J lost 4, with 14 bases in between. Looked up from germline, CDR1 is SEHNR and CDR2 is FQNEAQ (reference sequence). CDR3 length: 14 amino acids.

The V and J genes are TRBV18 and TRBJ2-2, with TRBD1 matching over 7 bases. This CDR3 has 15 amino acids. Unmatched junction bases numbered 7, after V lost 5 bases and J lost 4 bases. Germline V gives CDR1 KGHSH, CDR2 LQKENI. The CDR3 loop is CASSWTGQVTGELFF. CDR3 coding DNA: TGTGCCAGCTCATGGACAGGACAGGTCACCGGGGAGCTGTTTTTT. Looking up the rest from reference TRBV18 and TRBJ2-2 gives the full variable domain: NAGVMQNPRHLVRRRGQEARLRCSPMKGHSHVYWYRQLPEEGLKFMVYLQKENIIDESGMPKERFSAEFPKEGPSILRIQQVVRGDSAAYFCASSWTGQVTGELFFGEGSRLTVL.

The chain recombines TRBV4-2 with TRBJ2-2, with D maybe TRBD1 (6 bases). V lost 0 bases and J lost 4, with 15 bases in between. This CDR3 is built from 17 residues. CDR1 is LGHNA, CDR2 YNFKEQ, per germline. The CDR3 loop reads CASSQDGDGGATGELFF. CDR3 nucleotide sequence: TGTGCCAGCAGCCAAGATGGGGATGGGGGCGCCACCGGGGAGCTGTTTTTT.

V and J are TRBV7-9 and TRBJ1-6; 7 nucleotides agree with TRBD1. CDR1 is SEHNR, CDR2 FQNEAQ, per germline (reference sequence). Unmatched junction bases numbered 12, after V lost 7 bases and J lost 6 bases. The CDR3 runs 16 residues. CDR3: CASNTDQPGGNSPLHF. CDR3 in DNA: TGTGCCAGCAACACGGACCAGCCAGGGGGTAATTCACCCCTCCACTTT.

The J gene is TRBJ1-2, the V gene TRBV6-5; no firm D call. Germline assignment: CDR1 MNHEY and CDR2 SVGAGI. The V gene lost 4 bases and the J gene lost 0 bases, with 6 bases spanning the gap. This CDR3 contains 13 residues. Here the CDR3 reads CASSSVANYGYTF. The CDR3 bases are TGTGCCAGCAGTTCCGTAGCTAACTATGGCTACACCTTC.

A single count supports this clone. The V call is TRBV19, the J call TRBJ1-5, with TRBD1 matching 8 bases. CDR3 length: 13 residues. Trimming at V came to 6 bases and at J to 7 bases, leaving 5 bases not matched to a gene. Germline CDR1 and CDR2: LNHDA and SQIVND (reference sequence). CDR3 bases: TGTGCCAGTAGCGACAGGGGTTACCAGCCCCAGCATTTT. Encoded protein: CASSDRGYQPQHF.

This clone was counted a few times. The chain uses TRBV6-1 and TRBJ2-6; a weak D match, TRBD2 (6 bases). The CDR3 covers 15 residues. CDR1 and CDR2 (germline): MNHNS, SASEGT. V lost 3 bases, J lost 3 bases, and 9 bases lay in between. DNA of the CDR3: TGTGCCAGCAGTGAGGAGGGAAGTGGGGCCAACGTCCTGACTTTC. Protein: CASSEEGSGANVLTF.

CDR3 bases: TGTGCCAGTACCTCGGGACTAGCGGATTACAATGAGCAGTTCTTC. It specifies CASTSGLADYNEQFF. This chain joins TRBV19 and TRBJ2-1; TRBD2 aligns across 11 bases. This CDR3 region has 15 residues. The germline V gene has CDR1 LNHDA and CDR2 SQIVND (reference sequence). Trimming at V came to 7 bases and at J to 4 bases, leaving 6 bases not matched to a gene.

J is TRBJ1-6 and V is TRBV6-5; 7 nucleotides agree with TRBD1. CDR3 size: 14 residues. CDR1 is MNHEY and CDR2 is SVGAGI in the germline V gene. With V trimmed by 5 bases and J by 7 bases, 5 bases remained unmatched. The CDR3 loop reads CASSPDRLNSPLHF. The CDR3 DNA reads TGTGCCAGCAGTCCGGACAGGTTGAATTCACCCCTCCACTTT.

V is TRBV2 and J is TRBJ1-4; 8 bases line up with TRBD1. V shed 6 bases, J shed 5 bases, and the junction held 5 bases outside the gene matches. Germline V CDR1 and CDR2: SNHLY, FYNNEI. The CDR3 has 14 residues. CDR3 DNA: TGTGCCAGCAGGGGGACAGGTTACAATGAAAAACTGTTTTTT. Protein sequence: CASRGTGYNEKLFF.

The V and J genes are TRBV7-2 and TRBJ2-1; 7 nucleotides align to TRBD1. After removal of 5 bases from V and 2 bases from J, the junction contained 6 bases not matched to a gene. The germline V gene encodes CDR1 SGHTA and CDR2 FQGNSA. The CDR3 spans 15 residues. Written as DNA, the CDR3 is TGTGCCAGCAGCCCGAGGGACAGTACCTACAATGAGCAGTTCTTC. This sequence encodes CASSPRDSTYNEQFF.

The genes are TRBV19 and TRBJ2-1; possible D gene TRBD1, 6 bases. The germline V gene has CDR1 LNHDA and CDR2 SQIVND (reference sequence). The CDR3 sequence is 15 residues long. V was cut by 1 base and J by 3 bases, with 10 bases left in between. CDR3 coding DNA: TGTGCCAGTAGTATAGGGGGGCGCTTCTACAATGAGCAGTTCTTC. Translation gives CASSIGGRFYNEQFF. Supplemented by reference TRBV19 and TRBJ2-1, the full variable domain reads DGGITQSPKYLFRKEGQNVTLSCEQNLNHDAMYWYRQDPGQGLRLIYYSQIVNDFQKGDIAEGYSVSREKKESFPLTVTSAQKNPTAFYLCASSIGGRFYNEQFFGPGTRLTVL.

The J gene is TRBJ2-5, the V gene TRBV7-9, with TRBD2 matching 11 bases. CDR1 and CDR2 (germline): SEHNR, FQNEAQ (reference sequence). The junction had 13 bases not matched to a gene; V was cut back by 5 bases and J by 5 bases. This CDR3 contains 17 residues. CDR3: CASSPPTSGATSETQYF. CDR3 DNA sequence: TGTGCCAGCAGCCCACCGACTAGCGGGGCCACATCGGAGACCCAGTACTTC.

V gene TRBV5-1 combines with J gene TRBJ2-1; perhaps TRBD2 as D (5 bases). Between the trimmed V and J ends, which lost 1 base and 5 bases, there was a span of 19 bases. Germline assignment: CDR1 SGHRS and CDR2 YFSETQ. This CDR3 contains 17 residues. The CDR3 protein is CASSLRETIRKNNEQFF. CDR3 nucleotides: TGCGCCAGCAGCTTGAGGGAGACCATTCGGAAGAACAATGAGCAGTTCTTC.

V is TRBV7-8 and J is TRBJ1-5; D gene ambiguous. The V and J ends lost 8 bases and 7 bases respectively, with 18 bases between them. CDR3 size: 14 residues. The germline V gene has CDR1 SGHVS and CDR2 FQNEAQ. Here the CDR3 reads CASARDGSRQPQHF. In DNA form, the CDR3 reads TGTGCCAGCGCGAGGGATGGGTCACGGCAGCCCCAGCATTTT.

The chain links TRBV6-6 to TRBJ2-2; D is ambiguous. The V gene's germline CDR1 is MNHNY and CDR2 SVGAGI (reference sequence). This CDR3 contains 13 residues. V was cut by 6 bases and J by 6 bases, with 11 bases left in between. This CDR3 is CASSGDTPGELFF. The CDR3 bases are TGTGCCAGCAGCGGCGACACGCCCGGGGAGCTGTTTTTT.

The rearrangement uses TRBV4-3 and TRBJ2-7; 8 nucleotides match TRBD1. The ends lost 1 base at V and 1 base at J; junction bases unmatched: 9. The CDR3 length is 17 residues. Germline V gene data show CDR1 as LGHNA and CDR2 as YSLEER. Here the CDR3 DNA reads TGCGCCAGCAGCCAAGCCCTAGGGACAGGAAAATCCTACGAGCAGTACTTC. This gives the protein CASSQALGTGKSYEQYF.

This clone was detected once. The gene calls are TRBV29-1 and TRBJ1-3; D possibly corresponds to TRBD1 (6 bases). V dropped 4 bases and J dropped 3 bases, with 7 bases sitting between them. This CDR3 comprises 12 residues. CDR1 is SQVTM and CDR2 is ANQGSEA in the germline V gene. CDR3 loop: CSVAGVGNTIYF. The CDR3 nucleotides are TGCAGCGTTGCAGGGGTTGGAAACACCATATATTTT.

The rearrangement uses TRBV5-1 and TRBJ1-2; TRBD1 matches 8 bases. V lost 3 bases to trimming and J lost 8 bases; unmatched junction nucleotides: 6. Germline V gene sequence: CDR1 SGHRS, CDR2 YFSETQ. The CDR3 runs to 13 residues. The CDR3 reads CASSSDRVGGYTF. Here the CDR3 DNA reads TGCGCCAGCAGCTCGGACAGGGTGGGCGGCTACACCTTC.

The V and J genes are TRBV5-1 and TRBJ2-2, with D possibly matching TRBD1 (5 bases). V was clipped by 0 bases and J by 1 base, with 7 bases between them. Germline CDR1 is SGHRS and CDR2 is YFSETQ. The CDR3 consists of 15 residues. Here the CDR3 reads CASSLEQVNTGELFF. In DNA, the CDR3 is TGCGCCAGCAGCTTGGAACAGGTGAACACCGGGGAGCTGTTTTTT.

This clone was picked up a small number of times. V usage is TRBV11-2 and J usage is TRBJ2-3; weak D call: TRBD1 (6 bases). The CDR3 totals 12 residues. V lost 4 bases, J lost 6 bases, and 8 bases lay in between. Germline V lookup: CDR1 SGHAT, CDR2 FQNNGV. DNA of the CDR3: TGTGCCAGCAGCTACAGGGAGGATACGCAGTATTTT. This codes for CASSYREDTQYF. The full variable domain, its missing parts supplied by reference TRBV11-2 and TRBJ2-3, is EAGVAQSPRYKIIEKRQSVAFWCNPISGHATLYWYQQILGQGPKLLIQFQNNGVVDDSQLPKDRFSAERLKGVDSTLKIQPAKLEDSAVYLCASSYREDTQYFGPGTRLTVL.

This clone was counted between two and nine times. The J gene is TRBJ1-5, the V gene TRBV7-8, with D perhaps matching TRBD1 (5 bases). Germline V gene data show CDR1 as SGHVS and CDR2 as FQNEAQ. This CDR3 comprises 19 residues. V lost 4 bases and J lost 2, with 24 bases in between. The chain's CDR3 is CASSSRMGRKGGGNQPQHF. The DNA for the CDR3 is TGTGCCAGCAGCTCCAGAATGGGACGGAAGGGAGGCGGCAATCAGCCCCAGCATTTT.